This T cell receptor beta chain was retrieved from a study of blood T cells in healthy people across ages. This CDR3 has 15 amino acids. Looked up from germline, CDR1 is MNHEY and CDR2 is SVGAGI. Trimming took off 7 bases at V and 2 bases at J, with 14 bases between the two ends. Notes on this clonotype: Antigen: not known. With a much larger clone just one base away, this may be a read error.

Primed by a sample-barcoded 5' primer and a J-beta primer mix, a second PCR proceeded for roughly 7 to 11 cycles. TCRdb recomputed calls from the 5' RACE reads with MiXCR, one row per CDR3 protein. The repertoire consists of some 550,000 distinct CDR3 sequences, with around 48% occurring once and the leading ten covering 20% to 25%. General observations from the study: Diversity was estimated from one million T cells, and these estimates were considered underestimates.

Sequences were obtained from blood. The V gene is TRBV6-5, the J gene TRBJ2-2, with D possibly matching TRBD1 (5 bases). The sequence was obtained from a man older than 75 in good health. The CDR3 here is CASKTQVANTGELFF. For the CDR3, the DNA is TGTGCCAGCAAAACACAGGTGGCAAACACCGGGGAGCTGTTTTTT.